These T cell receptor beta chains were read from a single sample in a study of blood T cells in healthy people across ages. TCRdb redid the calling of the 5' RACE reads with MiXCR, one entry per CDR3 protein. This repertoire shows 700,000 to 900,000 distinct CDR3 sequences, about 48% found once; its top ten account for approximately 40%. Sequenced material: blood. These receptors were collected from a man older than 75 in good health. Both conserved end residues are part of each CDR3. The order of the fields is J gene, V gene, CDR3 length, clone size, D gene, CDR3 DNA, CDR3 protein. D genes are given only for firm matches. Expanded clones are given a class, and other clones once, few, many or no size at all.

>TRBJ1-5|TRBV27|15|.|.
TGTGCCAGCAGTTTATTTCAGAATAGCAATCAGCCCCAGCATTTT
CASSLFQNSNQPQHF
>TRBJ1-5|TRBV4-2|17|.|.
TGTGCCAGCAGCCTATGGCTTGGGGAAATCAGCAATCAGCCCCAGCATTTT
CASSLWLGEISNQPQHF
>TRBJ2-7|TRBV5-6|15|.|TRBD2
TGTGCCAGCAGCTTGGAGGCTAGCGGACTCTACGAGCAGTACTTC
CASSLEASGLYEQYF
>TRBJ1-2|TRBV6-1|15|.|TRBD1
TGTGCCAGCAGTAACTCAGGGGGGGGGAACTATGGCTACACCTTC
CASSNSGGGNYGYTF
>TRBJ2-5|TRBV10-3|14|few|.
TGTGCCATCAGTTATTCAGGGAGTGCGGAGACCCAGTACTTC
CAISYSGSAETQYF
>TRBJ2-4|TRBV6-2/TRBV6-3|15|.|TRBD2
TGTGCCAGCAACCTTAGCGGGGGACCCTACAATGAGCAGTACTTC
CASNLSGGPYNEQYF
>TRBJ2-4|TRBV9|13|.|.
TGTGCCAGCAGCGTAGGACGAGCAGGGGAGCAGTACTTC
CASSVGRAGEQYF
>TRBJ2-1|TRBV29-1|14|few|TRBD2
TGCAGCGTTGCCCACCTAGCGGGAGTTACCGAGCAGTTCTTC
CSVAHLAGVTEQFF
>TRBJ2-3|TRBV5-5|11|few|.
TGTGCCAGCAGCCTACTTGAATACGCGTATTTT
CASSLLEYAYF
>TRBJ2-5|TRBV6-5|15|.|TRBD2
TGTGCCAGCAGAGTACTAGCGGGGATCCAAGAGACCCAGTACTTC
CASRVLAGIQETQYF
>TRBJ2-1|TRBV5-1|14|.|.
TGCGCCAGCAGTTCTGACAGGTCGGGCAATGAGCAGTTCTTC
CASSSDRSGNEQFF
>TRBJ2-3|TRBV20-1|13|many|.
TGCAGTGCCCCGACGAGCGGGCCAGGTACGCAGTATTTT
CSAPTSGPGTQYF
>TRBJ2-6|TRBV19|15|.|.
TGTGCCAGTACAGGGGTTCCCTCTGGGGCCAACGTCCTGACTTTC
CASTGVPSGANVLTF
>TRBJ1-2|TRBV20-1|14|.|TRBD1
TGCAGTGCTGCACGGCTTGGGACAGCTGATGGCTACACCTTC
CSAARLGTADGYTF
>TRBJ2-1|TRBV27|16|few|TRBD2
TGTGCCAGCACCAGTAGCGGGAGAGGCTCCTACAATGAGCAGTTCTTC
CASTSSGRGSYNEQFF
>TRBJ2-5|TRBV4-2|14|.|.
TGTGCCAGCAGCCAAGTCGGGGCTGGGGAGACCCAGTACTTC
CASSQVGAGETQYF
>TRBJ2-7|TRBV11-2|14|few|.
TGTGCCAGCAGCCCGATCTCAGGGATACGGGAGCAGTACTTC
CASSPISGIREQYF
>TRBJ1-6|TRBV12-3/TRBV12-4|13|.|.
TGTGCCAGCAGTACTCTTAAGAATTCACCCCTCCACTTT
CASSTLKNSPLHF
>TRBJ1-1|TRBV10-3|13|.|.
TGTGCCATCAGTGGCGGGATAGGCACTGAAGCTTTCTTT
CAISGGIGTEAFF
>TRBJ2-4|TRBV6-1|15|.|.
TGTGCCAGCAGTGAAGATTCCGTAGCCAAAAACATTCAGTACTTC
CASSEDSVAKNIQYF
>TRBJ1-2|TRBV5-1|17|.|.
TGCGCCAGCAGCTTGGTTGATTCAGGAGAGGGGCACTATGGCTACACCTTC
CASSLVDSGEGHYGYTF
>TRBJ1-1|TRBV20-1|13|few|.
TGCAGTGCTTCACAGGGAGGAGGCACTGAAGCTTTCTTT
CSASQGGGTEAFF